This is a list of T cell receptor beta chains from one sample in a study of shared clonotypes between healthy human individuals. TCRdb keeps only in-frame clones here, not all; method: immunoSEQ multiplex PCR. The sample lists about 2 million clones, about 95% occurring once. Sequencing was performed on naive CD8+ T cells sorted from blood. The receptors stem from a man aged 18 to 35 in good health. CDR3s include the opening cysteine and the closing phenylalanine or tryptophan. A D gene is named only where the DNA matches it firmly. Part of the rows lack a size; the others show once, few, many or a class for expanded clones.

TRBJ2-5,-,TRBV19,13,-,CASSIDWEETQYF,TGTGCCAGTAGTATTGATTGGGAAGAGACCCAGTACTTC
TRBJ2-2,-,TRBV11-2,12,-,CASSFVSGELFF,TGTGCCAGCAGCTTTGTATCCGGGGAGCTGTTTTTT
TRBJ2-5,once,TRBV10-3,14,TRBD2,CAISAGGAVETQYF,TGTGCCATCAGTGCCGGGGGGGCCGTAGAGACCCAGTACTTC
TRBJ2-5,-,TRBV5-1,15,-,CASSLAQRDQETQYF,TGCGCCAGCAGCTTGGCCCAAAGGGATCAAGAGACCCAGTACTTC
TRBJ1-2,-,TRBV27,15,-,CASSLLGQTRYGYTF,TGTGCCAGCAGTTTATTGGGCCAGACTCGCTATGGCTACACCTTC
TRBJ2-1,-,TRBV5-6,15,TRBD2,CASSQVQGGYNEQFF,TGTGCCAGCAGCCAAGTCCAGGGAGGGTACAATGAGCAGTTCTTC
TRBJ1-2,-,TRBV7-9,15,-,CASSPPVRSMGGYTF,TGTGCCAGCAGCCCCCCTGTGAGGTCAATGGGTGGCTACACCTTC
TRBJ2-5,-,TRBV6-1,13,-,CASSVGGQETQYF,TGTGCCAGCAGTGTAGGAGGACAAGAGACCCAGTACTTC
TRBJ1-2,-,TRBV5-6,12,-,CASSLGQPGYTF,TGTGCCAGCAGCTTGGGACAGCCAGGCTACACCTTC
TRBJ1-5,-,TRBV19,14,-,CASSPDQGYQPQHF,TGTGCCAGTAGTCCGGACCAGGGGTATCAGCCCCAGCATTTT
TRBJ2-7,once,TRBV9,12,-,CASGDNNYEQYF,TGTGCCAGCGGGGACAACAACTACGAGCAGTACTTC
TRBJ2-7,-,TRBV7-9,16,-,CASSSPTGEVGYEQYF,TGTGCCAGCAGCTCGCCTACAGGGGAGGTTGGGTACGAGCAGTACTTC
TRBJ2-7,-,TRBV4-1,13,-,CASSQDSGYEQYF,TGCGCCAGCAGCCAAGATTCCGGCTACGAGCAGTACTTC
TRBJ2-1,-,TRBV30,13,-,CAWIAMGYNEQFF,TGTGCCTGGATTGCTATGGGTTACAATGAGCAGTTCTTC
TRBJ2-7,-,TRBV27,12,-,CASRVGGDEQYF,TGTGCCAGCAGGGTAGGGGGTGACGAGCAGTACTTC
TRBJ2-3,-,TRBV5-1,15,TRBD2,CASSFQREGPDTQYF,TGCGCCAGCAGTTTTCAGCGGGAGGGCCCAGATACGCAGTATTTT
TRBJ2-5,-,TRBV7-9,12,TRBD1,CASGQGPETQYF,TGTGCCAGCGGACAGGGGCCCGAGACCCAGTACTTC
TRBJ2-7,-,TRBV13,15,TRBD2,CASSLTSGSLYEQYF,TGTGCCAGCAGCTTAACTAGCGGGAGTCTGTACGAGCAGTACTTC
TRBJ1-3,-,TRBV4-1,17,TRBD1,CASSQGTGQGTGNTIYF,TGCGCCAGCAGCCAAGGAACGGGACAGGGGACTGGAAACACCATATATTTT
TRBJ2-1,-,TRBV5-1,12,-,CASSYTYNEQFF,TGCGCCAGCAGCTATACCTACAATGAGCAGTTCTTC
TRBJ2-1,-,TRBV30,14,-,CALDGGSGHNEQFF,TGTGCCCTGGACGGGGGCAGCGGACACAATGAGCAGTTCTTC
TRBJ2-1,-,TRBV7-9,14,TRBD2,CASSLLADYNEQFF,TGTGCCAGCAGCTTACTAGCGGACTACAATGAGCAGTTCTTC
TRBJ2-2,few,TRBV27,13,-,CASSFTVTGELFF,TGTGCCAGCAGTTTTACAGTCACCGGGGAGCTGTTTTTT
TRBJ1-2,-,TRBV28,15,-,CASSLRGIANYGYTF,TGTGCCAGCAGTTTGAGGGGGATAGCTAACTATGGCTACACCTTC
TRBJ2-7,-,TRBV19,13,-,CASSAALFYEQYF,TGTGCCAGTTCTGCAGCACTTTTCTACGAGCAGTACTTC
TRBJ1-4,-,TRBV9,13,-,CASSEGISEKLFF,TGTGCCAGCAGCGAGGGGATCTCTGAAAAACTGTTTTTT
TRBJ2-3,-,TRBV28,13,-,CASSFSSADTQYF,TGTGCCAGCAGTTTTAGTTCCGCAGATACGCAGTATTTT
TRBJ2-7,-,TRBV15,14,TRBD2,CATSSSGEVYEQYF,TGTGCCACCAGCTCTAGCGGGGAGGTCTACGAGCAGTACTTC
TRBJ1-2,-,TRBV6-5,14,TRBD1,CASTRTGDNYGYTF,TGTGCCAGCACCCGGACAGGGGATAACTATGGCTACACCTTC
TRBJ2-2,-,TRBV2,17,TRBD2,CASIGLAEGLNTGELFF,TGTGCCAGCATAGGACTAGCGGAGGGATTGAACACCGGGGAGCTGTTTTTT
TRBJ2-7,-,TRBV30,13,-,CAWSVGPNYEQYF,TGTGCCTGGAGTGTGGGACCAAACTACGAGCAGTACTTC
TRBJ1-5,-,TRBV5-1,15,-,CASSLDPGIMQPQHF,TGCGCCAGCAGCTTGGACCCAGGGATTATGCAGCCCCAGCATTTT
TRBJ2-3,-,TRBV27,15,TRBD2,CASSLTSGSTDTQYF,TGTGCCAGCAGTCTCACTAGCGGGAGCACAGATACGCAGTATTTT
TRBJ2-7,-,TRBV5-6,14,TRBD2,CASSQGLAVREQYF,TGTGCCAGCAGCCAAGGACTAGCGGTACGCGAGCAGTACTTC
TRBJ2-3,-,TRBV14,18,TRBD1,CASSQEAWTGGFRWTQYF,TGTGCCAGCAGCCAAGAAGCCTGGACAGGGGGCTTCAGGTGGACGCAGTATTTT
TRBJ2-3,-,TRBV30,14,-,CAWSVWGGTDTQYF,TGTGCCTGGAGTGTGTGGGGGGGCACAGATACGCAGTATTTT
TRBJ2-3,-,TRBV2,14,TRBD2,CASLEGTTTDTQYF,TGTGCCAGCCTAGAGGGGACTACCACAGATACGCAGTATTTT
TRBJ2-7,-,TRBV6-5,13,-,CASSYSQNYEQYF,TGTGCCAGCAGTTACTCCCAAAACTACGAGCAGTACTTC
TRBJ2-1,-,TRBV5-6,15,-,CASSIGGSSYNEQFF,TGTGCCAGCAGCATCGGGGGTAGCTCCTACAATGAGCAGTTCTTC
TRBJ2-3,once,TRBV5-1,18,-,CASSSEWGDLHRTDTQYF,TGCGCCAGCAGCTCAGAGTGGGGGGACCTTCATAGGACAGATACGCAGTATTTT
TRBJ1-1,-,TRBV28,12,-,CASSGGSTEAFF,TGTGCCAGCAGTGGGGGTAGTACTGAAGCTTTCTTT
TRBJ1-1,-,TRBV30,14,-,CAWGEQGLDTEAFF,TGTGCCTGGGGGGAACAGGGCTTGGACACTGAAGCTTTCTTT
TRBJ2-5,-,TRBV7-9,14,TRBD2,CASSPWTSQETQYF,TGTGCCAGCAGCCCATGGACTAGCCAAGAGACCCAGTACTTC
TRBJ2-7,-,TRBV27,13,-,CASSLVSFGEQYF,TGTGCCAGCAGTTTAGTTTCGTTTGGCGAGCAGTACTTC
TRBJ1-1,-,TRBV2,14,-,CASSELVGATEAFF,TGTGCCAGCAGTGAGCTCGTAGGGGCCACTGAAGCTTTCTTT
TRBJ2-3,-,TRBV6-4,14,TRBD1,CASSGTGRKDTQYF,TGTGCCAGCAGTGGGACAGGGAGAAAAGATACGCAGTATTTT
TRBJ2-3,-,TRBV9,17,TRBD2,CASSVGVAGGLADTQYF,TGTGCCAGCAGCGTAGGGGTAGCGGGGGGGCTGGCAGATACGCAGTATTTT
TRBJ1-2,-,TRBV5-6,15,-,CASSFGTLGPHGYTF,TGTGCCAGCAGCTTCGGGACTCTCGGCCCACATGGCTACACCTTC
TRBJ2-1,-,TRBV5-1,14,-,CASSHIRPDNEQFF,TGCGCCAGCAGCCACATTCGGCCTGACAATGAGCAGTTCTTC
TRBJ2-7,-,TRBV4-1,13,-,CASSVGQPYEQYF,TGCGCCAGCAGCGTGGGACAACCCTACGAGCAGTACTTC
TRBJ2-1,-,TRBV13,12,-,CASSPQQGAEFF,TGTGCCAGCAGCCCACAACAGGGAGCGGAGTTCTTC
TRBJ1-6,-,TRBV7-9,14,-,CASSSWGDGSPLHF,TGTGCCAGCAGCTCGTGGGGGGATGGTTCACCCCTCCACTTT
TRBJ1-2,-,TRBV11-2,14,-,CASSLVQSAYGYTF,TGTGCCAGCAGCTTAGTGCAGTCGGCTTATGGCTACACCTTC
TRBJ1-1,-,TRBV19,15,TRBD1,CASSIGTGRNTEAFF,TGTGCCAGTAGTATCGGGACAGGTCGGAACACTGAAGCTTTCTTT
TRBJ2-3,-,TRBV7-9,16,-,CASSPPLWERSDTQYF,TGTGCCAGCAGCCCCCCCTTATGGGAGAGGTCAGATACGCAGTATTTT
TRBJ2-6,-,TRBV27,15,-,CASSLGGLGANVLTF,TGTGCCAGCAGTTTAGGGGGACTCGGGGCCAACGTCCTGACTTTC